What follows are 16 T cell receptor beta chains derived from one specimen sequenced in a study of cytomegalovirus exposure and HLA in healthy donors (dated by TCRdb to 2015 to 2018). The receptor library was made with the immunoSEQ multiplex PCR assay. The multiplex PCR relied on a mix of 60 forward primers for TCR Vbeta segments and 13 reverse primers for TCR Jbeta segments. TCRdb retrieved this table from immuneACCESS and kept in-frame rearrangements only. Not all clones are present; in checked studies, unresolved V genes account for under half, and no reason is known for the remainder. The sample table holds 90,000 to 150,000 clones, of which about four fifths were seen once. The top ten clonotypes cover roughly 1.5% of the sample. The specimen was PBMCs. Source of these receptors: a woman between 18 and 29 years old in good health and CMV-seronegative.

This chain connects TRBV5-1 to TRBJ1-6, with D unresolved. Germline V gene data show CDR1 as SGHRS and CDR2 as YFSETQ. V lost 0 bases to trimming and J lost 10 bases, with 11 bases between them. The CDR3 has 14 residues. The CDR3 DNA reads TGCGCCAGCAGCTTGGGCCAGGTAGAGTCACCCCTCCACTTT. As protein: CASSLGQVESPLHF.

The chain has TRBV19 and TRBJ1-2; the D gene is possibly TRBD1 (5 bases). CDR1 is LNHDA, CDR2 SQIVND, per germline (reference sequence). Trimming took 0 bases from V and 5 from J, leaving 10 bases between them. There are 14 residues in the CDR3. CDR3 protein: CASSIEGGLYGYTF. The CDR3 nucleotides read TGTGCCAGTAGTATAGAGGGGGGACTTTATGGCTACACCTTC.

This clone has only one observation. CDR3 amino acids: CASSEASVTSPLHF. CDR3 sequence (DNA): TGTGCCAGCAGTGAAGCATCAGTTACTTCACCCCTCCACTTT. The chain combines TRBV2 with TRBJ1-6; unclear D gene. Germline V lookup: CDR1 SNHLY, CDR2 FYNNEI. The CDR3 runs 14 residues. V was shortened by 0 bases and J by 9 bases, with 9 bases between the two germline ends.

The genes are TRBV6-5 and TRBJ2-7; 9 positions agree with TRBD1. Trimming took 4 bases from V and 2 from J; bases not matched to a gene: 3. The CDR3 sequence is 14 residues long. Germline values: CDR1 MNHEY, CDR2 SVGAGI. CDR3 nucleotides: TGTGCCAGCAGTTGGACAGGGGACGCCTACGAGCAGTACTTC. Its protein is CASSWTGDAYEQYF.

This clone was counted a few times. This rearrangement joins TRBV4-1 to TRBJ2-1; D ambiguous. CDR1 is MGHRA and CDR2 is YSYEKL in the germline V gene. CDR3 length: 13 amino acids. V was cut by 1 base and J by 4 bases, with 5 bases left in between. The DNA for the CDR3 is TGCGCCAGCAGCCAAGTACAGTACAATGAGCAGTTCTTC. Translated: CASSQVQYNEQFF.

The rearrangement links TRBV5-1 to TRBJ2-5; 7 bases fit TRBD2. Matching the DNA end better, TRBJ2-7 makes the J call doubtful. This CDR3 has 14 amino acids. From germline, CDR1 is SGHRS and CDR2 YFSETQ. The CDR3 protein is CASSLSSGTYEQYF. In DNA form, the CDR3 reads TGCGCCAGCAGCTTGTCTAGCGGCACCTACGAGCAGTACTTC.

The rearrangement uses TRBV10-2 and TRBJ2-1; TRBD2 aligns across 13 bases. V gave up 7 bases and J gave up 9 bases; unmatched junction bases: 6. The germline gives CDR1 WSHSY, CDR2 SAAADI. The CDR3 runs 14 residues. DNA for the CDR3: TGCGCCAGCACCCGGACTAGCGGGAGCGGTGAGCAGTTCTTC. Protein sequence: CASTRTSGSGEQFF.

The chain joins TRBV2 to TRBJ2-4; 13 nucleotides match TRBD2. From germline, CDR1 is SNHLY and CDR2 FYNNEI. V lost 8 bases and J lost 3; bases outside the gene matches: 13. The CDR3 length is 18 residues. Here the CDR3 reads CASLELAGGPNSKNIQYF. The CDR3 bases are TGTGCCAGCCTTGAACTAGCGGGAGGGCCGAATAGCAAAAACATTCAGTACTTC.

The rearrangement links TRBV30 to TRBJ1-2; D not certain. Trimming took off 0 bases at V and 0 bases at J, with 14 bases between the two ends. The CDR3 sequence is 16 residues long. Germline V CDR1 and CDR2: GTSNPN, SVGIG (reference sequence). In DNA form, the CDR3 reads TGTGCCTGGAGTGTACCAGGTAGAGGGACTAACTATGGCTACACCTTC. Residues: CAWSVPGRGTNYGYTF.

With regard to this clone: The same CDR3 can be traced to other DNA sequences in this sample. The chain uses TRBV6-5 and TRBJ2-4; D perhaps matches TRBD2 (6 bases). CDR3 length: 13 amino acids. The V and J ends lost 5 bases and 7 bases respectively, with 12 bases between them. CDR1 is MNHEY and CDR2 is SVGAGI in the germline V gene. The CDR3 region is CASSPALANIQYF. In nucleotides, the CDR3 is TGTGCCAGCAGTCCAGCCCTAGCGAACATTCAGTACTTC.

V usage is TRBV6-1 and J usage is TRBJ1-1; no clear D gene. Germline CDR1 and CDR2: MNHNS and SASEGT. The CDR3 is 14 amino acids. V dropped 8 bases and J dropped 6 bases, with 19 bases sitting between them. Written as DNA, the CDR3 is TGTGCCAGCCGGCGACAAGAGCTTGGGCCTGAAGCTTTCTTT. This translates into CASRRQELGPEAFF.

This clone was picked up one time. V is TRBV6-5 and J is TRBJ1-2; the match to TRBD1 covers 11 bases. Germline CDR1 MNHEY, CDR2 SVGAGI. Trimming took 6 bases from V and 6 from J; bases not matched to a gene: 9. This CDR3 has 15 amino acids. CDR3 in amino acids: CASRGQGAAGHGYTF. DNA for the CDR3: TGTGCCAGCAGAGGACAGGGGGCGGCTGGGCATGGCTACACCTTC.

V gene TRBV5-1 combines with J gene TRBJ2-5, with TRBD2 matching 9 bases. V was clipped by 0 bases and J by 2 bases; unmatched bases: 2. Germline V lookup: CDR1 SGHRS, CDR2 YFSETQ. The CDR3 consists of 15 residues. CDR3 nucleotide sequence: TGCGCCAGCAGCTTGGTTAGCGGGGGACAAGAGACCCAGTACTTC. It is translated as CASSLVSGGQETQYF. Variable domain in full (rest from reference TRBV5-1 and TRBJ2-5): KAGVTQTPRYLIKTRGQQVTLSCSPISGHRSVSWYQQTPGQGLQFLFEYFSETQRNKGNFPGRFSGRQFSNSRSEMNVSTLELGDSALYLCASSLVSGGQETQYFGPGTRLLVL.

The CDR3 sequence: CATSVPEGVANTEAFF. CDR3 bases: TGTGCCACCAGCGTCCCAGAGGGGGTCGCGAACACTGAAGCTTTCTTT. The chain couples TRBV15 to TRBJ1-1; tentative D call: TRBD1 (6 bases). The V end lost 5 bases, the J end lost 1 base, and 17 bases lay between the germline ends. The CDR3 sequence is 16 residues long. The germline CDR1 and CDR2 sequences are LNHNV and YYDKDF (reference sequence).

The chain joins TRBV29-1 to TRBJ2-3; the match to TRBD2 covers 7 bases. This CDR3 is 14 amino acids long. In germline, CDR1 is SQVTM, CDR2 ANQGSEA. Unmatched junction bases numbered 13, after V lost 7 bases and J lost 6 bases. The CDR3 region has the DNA TGCAGCGCCGGCGGGGCAGCGGGGACCGATACGCAGTATTTT. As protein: CSAGGAAGTDTQYF.

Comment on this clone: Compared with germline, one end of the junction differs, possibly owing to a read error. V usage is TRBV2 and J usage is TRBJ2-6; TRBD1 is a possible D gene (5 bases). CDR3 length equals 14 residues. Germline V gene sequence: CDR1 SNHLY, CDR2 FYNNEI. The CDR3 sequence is CASRDGSGANGLTF. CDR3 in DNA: TGTGCCAGCAGGGACGGCTCTGGGGCCAACGGCCTGACTTTC. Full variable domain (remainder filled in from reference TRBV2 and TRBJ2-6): EPEVTQTPSHQVTQMGQEVILRCVPISNHLYFYWYRQILGQKVEFLVSFYNNEISEKSEIFDDQFSVERPDGSNFTLKIRSTKLEDSAMYFCASRDGSGANGLTFGAGSRLTVL.